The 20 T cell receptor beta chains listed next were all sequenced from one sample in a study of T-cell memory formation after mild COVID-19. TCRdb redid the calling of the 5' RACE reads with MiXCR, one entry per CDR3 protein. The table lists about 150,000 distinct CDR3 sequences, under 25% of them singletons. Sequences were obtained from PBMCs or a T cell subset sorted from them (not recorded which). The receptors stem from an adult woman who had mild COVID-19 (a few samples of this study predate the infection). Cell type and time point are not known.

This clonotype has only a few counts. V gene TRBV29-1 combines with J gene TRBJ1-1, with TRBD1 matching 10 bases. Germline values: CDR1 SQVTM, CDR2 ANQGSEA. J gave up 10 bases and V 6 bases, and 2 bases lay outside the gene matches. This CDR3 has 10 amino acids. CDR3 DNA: TGCAGCGTCGGGGACAGGGGAGCTTTCTTT. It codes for CSVGDRGAFF. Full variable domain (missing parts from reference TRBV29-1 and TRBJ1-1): SAVISQKPSRDICQRGTSLTIQCQVDSQVTMMFWYRQQPGQSLTLIATANQGSEATYESGFVIDKFPISRPNLTFSTLTVSNMSPEDSSIYLCSVGDRGAFFGQGTRLTVV.

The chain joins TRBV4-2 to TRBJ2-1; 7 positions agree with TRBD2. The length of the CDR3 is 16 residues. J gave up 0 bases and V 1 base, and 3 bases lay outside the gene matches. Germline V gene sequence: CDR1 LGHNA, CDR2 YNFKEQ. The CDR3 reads CASSQGLADSYNEQFF. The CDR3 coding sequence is TGTGCCAGCAGCCAAGGTCTAGCGGACTCCTACAATGAGCAGTTCTTC.

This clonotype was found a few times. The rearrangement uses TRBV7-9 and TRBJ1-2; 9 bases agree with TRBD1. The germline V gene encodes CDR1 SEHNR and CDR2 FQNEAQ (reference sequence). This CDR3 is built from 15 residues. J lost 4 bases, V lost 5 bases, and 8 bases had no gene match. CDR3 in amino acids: CASSLTGGQGYGYTF. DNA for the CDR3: TGTGCCAGCAGCCTGACAGGGGGTCAAGGCTATGGCTACACCTTC.

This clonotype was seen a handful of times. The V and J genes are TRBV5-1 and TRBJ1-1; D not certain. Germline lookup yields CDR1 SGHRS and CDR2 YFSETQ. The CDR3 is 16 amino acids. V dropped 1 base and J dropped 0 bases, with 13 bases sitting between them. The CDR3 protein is CASSLRRAGMNTEAFF. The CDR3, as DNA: TGCGCCAGCAGCTTGAGGAGGGCGGGGATGAACACTGAAGCTTTCTTT.

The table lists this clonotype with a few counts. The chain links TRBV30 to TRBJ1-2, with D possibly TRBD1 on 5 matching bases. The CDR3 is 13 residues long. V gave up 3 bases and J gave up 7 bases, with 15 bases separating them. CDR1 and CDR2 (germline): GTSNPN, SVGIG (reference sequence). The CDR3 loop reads CAWSRAGLVGYTF. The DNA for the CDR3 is TGTGCCTGGAGCCGAGCAGGGTTGGTTGGCTACACCTTC.

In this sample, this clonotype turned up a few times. In DNA form, the CDR3 reads TGCGCCAGCAGCTTACCCGATAGCGGGAGTGGGGATACGCAGTATTTT. It is translated as CASSLPDSGSGDTQYF. The V and J genes are TRBV5-1 and TRBJ2-3; 9 bases map to TRBD2. The CDR3 has 16 residues. The germline gives CDR1 SGHRS, CDR2 YFSETQ. With V trimmed by 2 bases and J by 6 bases, 10 bases remained unmatched.

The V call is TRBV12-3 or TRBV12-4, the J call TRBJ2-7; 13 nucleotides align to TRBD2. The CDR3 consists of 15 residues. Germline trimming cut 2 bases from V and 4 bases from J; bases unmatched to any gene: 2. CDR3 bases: TGTGCCAGCAGTTTAAGGACTAGCGGGGGATACGAGCAGTACTTC. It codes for CASSLRTSGGYEQYF.

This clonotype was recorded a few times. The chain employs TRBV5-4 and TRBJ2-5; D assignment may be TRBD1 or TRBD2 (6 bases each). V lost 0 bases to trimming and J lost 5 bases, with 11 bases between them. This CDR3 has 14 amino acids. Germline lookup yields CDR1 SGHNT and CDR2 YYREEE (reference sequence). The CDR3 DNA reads TGTGCCAGCAGCTTGGTGGGGGGCGGGGAGACCCAGTACTTC. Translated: CASSLVGGGETQYF.

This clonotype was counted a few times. As DNA, the CDR3 is TGCGCCAGCAGGCCAGTCCAGGGGGACTACACCTTC. Residues: CASRPVQGDYTF. V is TRBV5-1 and J is TRBJ1-2; 7 bases fit TRBD1. Losses at the gene ends were 5 bases for V and 10 bases for J; bases not matched to a gene: 8. Looked up from germline, CDR1 is SGHRS and CDR2 is YFSETQ. This CDR3 has 12 residues.

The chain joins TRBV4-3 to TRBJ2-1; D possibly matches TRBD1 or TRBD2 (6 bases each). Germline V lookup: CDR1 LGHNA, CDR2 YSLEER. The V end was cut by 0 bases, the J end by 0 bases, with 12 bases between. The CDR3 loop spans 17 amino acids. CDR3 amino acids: CASSQDIGGGSYNEQFF. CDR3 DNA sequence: TGCGCCAGCAGCCAAGATATAGGGGGAGGCTCCTACAATGAGCAGTTCTTC.

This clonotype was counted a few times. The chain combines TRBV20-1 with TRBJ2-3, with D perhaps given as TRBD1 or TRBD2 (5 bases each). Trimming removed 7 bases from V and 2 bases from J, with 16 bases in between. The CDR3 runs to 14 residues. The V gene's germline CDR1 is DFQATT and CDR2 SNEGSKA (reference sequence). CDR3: CSVRGRGNTDTQYF. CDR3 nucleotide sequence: TGCAGTGTACGGGGTAGGGGAAACACAGATACGCAGTATTTT.

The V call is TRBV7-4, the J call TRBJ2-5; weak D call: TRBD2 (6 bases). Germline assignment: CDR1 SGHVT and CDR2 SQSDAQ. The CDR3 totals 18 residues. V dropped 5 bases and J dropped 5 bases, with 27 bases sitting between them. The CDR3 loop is CASSRGIGWQGGPETQYF. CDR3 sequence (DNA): TGTGCCAGCAGCCGTGGGATTGGGTGGCAGGGAGGACCCGAGACCCAGTACTTC. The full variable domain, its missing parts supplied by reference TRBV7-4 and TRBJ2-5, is GAGVSQSPRYKVAKRGRDVALRCDSISGHVTLYWYRQTLGQGSEVLTYSQSDAQRDKSGRPSGRFSAERPERSVSTLKIQRTEQGDSAVYLCASSRGIGWQGGPETQYFGPGTRLLVL.

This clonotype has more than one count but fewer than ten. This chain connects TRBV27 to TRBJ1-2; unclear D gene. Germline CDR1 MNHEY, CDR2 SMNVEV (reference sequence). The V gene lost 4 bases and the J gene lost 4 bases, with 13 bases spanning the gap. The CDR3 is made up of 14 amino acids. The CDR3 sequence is CASSYGGNSYGYTF. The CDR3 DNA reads TGTGCCAGCAGTTACGGAGGTAACAGCTATGGCTACACCTTC.

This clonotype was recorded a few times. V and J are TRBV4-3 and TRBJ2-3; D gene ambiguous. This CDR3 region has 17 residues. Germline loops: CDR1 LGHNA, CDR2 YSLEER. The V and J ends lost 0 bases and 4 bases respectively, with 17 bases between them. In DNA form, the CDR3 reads TGCGCCAGCAGCCAAGATTTTGGCGTTGTATGGGCAGATACGCAGTATTTT. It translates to CASSQDFGVVWADTQYF.

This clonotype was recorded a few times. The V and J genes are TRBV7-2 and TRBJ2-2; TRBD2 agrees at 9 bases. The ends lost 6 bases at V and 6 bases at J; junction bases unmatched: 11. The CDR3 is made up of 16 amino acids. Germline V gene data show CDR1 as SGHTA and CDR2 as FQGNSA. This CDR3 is CASRKNGGRGAGELFF. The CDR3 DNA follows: TGTGCCAGCAGGAAAAATGGCGGGAGGGGGGCCGGGGAGCTGTTTTTT.

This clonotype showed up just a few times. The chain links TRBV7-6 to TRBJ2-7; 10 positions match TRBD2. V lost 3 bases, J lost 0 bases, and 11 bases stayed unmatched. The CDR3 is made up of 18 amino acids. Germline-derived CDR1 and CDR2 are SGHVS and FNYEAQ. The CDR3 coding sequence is TGTGCCAGCAGCTTCGGGATTAGCGGGGGGACCAGCTCCTACGAGCAGTACTTC. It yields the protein CASSFGISGGTSSYEQYF.

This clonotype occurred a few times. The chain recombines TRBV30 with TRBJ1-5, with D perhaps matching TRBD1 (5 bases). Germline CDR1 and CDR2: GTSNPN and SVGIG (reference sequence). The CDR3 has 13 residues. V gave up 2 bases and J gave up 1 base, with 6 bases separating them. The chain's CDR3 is CAWSTGSNQPQHF. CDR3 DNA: TGTGCCTGGAGTACAGGCAGCAATCAGCCCCAGCATTTT.

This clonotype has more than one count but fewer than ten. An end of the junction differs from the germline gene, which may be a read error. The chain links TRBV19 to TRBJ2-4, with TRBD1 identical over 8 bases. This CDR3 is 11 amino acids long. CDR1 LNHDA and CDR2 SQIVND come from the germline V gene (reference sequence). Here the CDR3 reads CASSIGQGLVF. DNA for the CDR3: TGTGCCAGTAGTATAGGACAGGGGCTAGTCTTC.

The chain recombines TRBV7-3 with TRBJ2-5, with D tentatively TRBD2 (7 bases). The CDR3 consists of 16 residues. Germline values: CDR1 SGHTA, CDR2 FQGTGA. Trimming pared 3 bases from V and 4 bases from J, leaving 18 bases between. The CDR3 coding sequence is TGTGCCAGCAGCTTTCAGGGAGGGGGTCGGGGAGAGACCCAGTACTTC. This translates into CASSFQGGGRGETQYF.

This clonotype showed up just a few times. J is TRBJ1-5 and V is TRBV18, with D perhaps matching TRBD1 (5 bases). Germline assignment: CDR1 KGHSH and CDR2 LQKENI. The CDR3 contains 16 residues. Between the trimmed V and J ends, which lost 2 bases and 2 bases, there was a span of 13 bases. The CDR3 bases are TGTGCCAGCTCACCAACGGGGGACGTAGGCAATCAGCCCCAGCATTTT. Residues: CASSPTGDVGNQPQHF.